This is a list of T cell receptor beta chains from one sample in a study of blood T cell repertoires in COVID-19. Method: immunoSEQ multiplex PCR; TCRdb's copy keeps in-frame clones and lacks some. The profile shows fewer than 350,000 clones, around 85% of them singletons. Sequenced input: PBMCs or T cells enriched from blood (not recorded which). All receptors derive from a woman between 45 and 60 years old who had recovered from COVID-19. Both conserved end residues are part of each CDR3. Each record gives: J gene, V gene, CDR3 protein.

>TRBJ2-1|TRBV27
CASRGRLAGANEQFF
>TRBJ1-1|TRBV27
CASSADRGFGTEAFF
>TRBJ2-2|TRBV3-1/TRBV3-2
CASSQVTNTGELFF
>TRBJ2-5|TRBV5-6
CASRGLETQYF
>TRBJ2-6|TRBV7-9
CASSPRVSGANVLTF
>TRBJ1-4|TRBV4-3
CASSQGTGPNEKLFF
>TRBJ1-4|TRBV2
CASTGQGLEKLFF
>TRBJ2-2|TRBV28
CASRGGESTGELFF
>TRBJ1-4|TRBV19
CASTTLDRATNEKLFF
>TRBJ2-3|TRBV2
CASSMTSGRASTQYF
>TRBJ1-2|TRBV29-1
CSVEGTGGYGYTF
>TRBJ2-1|TRBV5-8
CASSLRASGRHEQFF
>TRBJ2-5|TRBV3-1/TRBV3-2
CASSQVQTSVYF
>TRBJ2-5|TRBV19
CASSDRLAGGETQYF
>TRBJ1-1|TRBV12-3/TRBV12-4
CASSPVANTEAFF
>TRBJ1-1|TRBV28
CASALLAGGIRAFF
>TRBJ2-5|TRBV7-3
CASSLTGTGGWETQYF
>TRBJ2-5|TRBV5-5
CASSLLLAADGAQYF
>TRBJ2-2|TRBV6-5
CASSYGGEITGELFF
>TRBJ2-7|TRBV7-9
CASSPEVQAYEQYF
>TRBJ2-3|TRBV7-3
CASSPSRDRAGDTDTQYF
>TRBJ2-2|TRBV7-9
CASSLLLVAGGELFF
>TRBJ1-5|TRBV2
CASSLGRGAGQPQHF
>TRBJ1-6|TRBV21-1
CAIPGPFIHF
>TRBJ1-1|TRBV7-9
CASSLDRATEAFF
>TRBJ1-4|TRBV4-1
CASSTRQANEKLFF
>TRBJ1-5|TRBV15
CATSRDRGGKPQHF
>TRBJ2-1|TRBV7-3
CASSLTFESLSYNEQFF
>TRBJ1-2|TRBV2
CASSIQGRPDGYTF
>TRBJ1-5|TRBV19
CASSIRRGYSNQPQHF
>TRBJ1-2|TRBV11-2
CASSFGTRDGYTF
>TRBJ1-6|TRBV19
CASSIRDRPLVPLHF
>TRBJ1-2|TRBV7-9
CASSLGDSRHRGRGYTF
>TRBJ1-5|TRBV18
CASSPEAQNQPQHF
>TRBJ2-1|TRBV5-1
CASSYQGEGGNEQFF
>TRBJ1-1|TRBV5-8
CASSLGDRGLRNTEAFF
>TRBJ2-1|TRBV3-1/TRBV3-2
CASRYGGEQFF
>TRBJ2-5|TRBV7-9
CASSSPRGPQETQYF
>TRBJ1-4|TRBV3-1/TRBV3-2
CASSFRGPNEKLFF
>TRBJ2-3|TRBV4-2
CASSQDVAGTSTDTQYF
>TRBJ2-5|TRBV3-1/TRBV3-2
CASSQGESGLVETQYF
>TRBJ2-3|TRBV27
CASRRGQGANTDTQYF
>TRBJ2-3|TRBV10-2
CASSGTGGVTDTQYF
>TRBJ2-1|TRBV3-1/TRBV3-2
CASSPPRGYRTSGRVGEQFF
>TRBJ1-6|TRBV18
CASSPSTSGGSYNSPLHF
>TRBJ2-3|TRBV28
CASSLGSSGRADSDTQYF
>TRBJ1-2|TRBV2
CASSVLQGPYGYTF
>TRBJ2-1|TRBV4-1
CASSHLLTGTSVTNEQFF
>TRBJ2-7|TRBV2
CASSLEISGGLQYF
>TRBJ2-1|TRBV21-1
CASSKVDKGGVNEQFF
>TRBJ1-1|TRBV27
CASSRQRPYLNTEAFF
>TRBJ2-7|TRBV30
CASDSSYEQYF